The clone carrying this T cell receptor beta chain has a count of ten or more. Its antigen is unidentified. This sample was included in a study of neurological immune-mediated disorders. Germline V lookup: CDR1 SGHRS, CDR2 YFSETQ. The CDR3 is 14 amino acids. The V end lost 0 bases, the J end lost 2 bases, and 8 bases lay between the germline ends. Broader study findings: HTLV-1-associated myelopathy displayed the greatest TCR clonal expansion, and multiple sclerosis exhibited the smallest, lower than that of healthy controls.

TCRdb recomputed calls from the 5' RACE reads with MiXCR, one row per CDR3 protein. Among approximately 50,000 distinct CDR3 sequences listed, about 9.4% were seen once. J is TRBJ1-2 and V is TRBV5-1; D remains ambiguous. Sample: PBMCs. This sequence was found in a man in his 70s with HTLV-1-associated myelopathy (HAM/TSP). The CDR3 nucleotides are TGCGCCAGCAGCTTGGACGGAGTAAACTATGGCTACACCTTC. This translates into CASSLDGVNYGYTF.